These T cell receptor beta chains were read from a single sample in a study of T cells after yellow fever vaccination. Via MiXCR, TCRdb re-called the 5' RACE reads, giving one row per CDR3 protein. The table lists more than 450,000 distinct CDR3 sequences, 21% of them singletons. Here the sequenced sample was PBMCs, taken approximately 22 days after the first yellow fever vaccination. These receptors all stem from a man aged 18 to 30 who received the YFV17D yellow fever vaccine. The CDR3 runs from the conserved cysteine through the conserved F or W. Fields, in order: clone size, D gene, V gene, J gene, CDR3 DNA, CDR3 protein. A D gene is named only where the DNA matches it firmly. Clone size is given for some rows only: seen once, a few or many times, or a class if the clone is expanded.

few	NA	TRBV12-1	TRBJ1-5	TGTGCCAGCAGCTTTCGGATACACGGGCAGACACATGGACTTAATCAGCCCCAGCATTTT	CASSFRIHGQTHGLNQPQHF
NA	NA	TRBV12-3/TRBV12-4	TRBJ2-5	TGTGCCAGCAGTTTCAGAGGCCAACAGTACCAAGAGACCCAGTACTTC	CASSFRGQQYQETQYF
NA	NA	TRBV7-3	TRBJ2-2	TGTGCCAGCAGCCCCGCTGGCAGCAACACCGGGGAGCTGTTTTTT	CASSPAGSNTGELFF
few	NA	TRBV5-1	TRBJ2-1	TGCGCCAGCAGCTATCAGAACAATGAGCAGTTCTTC	CASSYQNNEQFF
NA	TRBD1	TRBV6-5	TRBJ2-5	TGTGCCAGCAGTTACTCCCCGACAGGGCCATGGACCCAGTACTTC	CASSYSPTGPWTQYF
NA	NA	TRBV6-5	TRBJ1-4	TGTGCCAGCAGTTACCGACAGCCAACTAATGAAAAACTGTTTTTT	CASSYRQPTNEKLFF
once	TRBD2	TRBV7-2	TRBJ2-1	TGTGCCAGCAGTTTCACTAGCGGGGGAACCAATGAGCAGTTCTTC	CASSFTSGGTNEQFF
few	NA	TRBV7-8	TRBJ2-5	TGTGCCAGCACCCATCACCGCGACCACCAAGAGACCCAGTACTTC	CASTHHRDHQETQYF
NA	NA	TRBV28	TRBJ2-1	TGTGCCAGCAGACCTGCAGGGTTAAACAATGAGCAGTTCTTC	CASRPAGLNNEQFF
NA	NA	TRBV25-1	TRBJ2-1	TGTGCCAGCATAACAGTTTACAATGAGCAGTTCTTC	CASITVYNEQFF
few	NA	TRBV10-1	TRBJ2-3	TGCGCCAGCAGTGAGGCAGGGACTTTTAACACAGATACGCAGTATTTT	CASSEAGTFNTDTQYF
few	NA	TRBV14	TRBJ1-4	TGTGCCAGCAGCCGCAAAACTTGGGGAAGCAATGAAAAACTGTTTTTT	CASSRKTWGSNEKLFF
NA	NA	TRBV15	TRBJ1-1	TGTGCCACCAGCTCCGACAGCTACACTGAAGCTTTCTTT	CATSSDSYTEAFF
NA	NA	TRBV24-1	TRBJ1-4	TGTGCCACCAGTGAGAGGGGAGGAGAAAAACTGTTTTTT	CATSERGGEKLFF
once	NA	TRBV28	TRBJ2-5	TGTGCCAGCAGTCACAAGGGCGGTGCTATGTACCAAGAGACCCAGTACTTC	CASSHKGGAMYQETQYF
NA	TRBD1	TRBV6-5	TRBJ1-2	TGTGCCAGCAGTTACTCGATTGGGACAGGGATCGGCTACACCTTC	CASSYSIGTGIGYTF
NA	NA	TRBV28	TRBJ1-5	TGTGCCAGCAGTTTATGGGATTTAGGGAGCAATCAGCCCCAGCATTTT	CASSLWDLGSNQPQHF
many	TRBD2	TRBV9	TRBJ2-5	TGTGCCAGCAGCCCCTATAGCGGGGGGCCAGGAGAGACCCAGTACTTC	CASSPYSGGPGETQYF
NA	NA	TRBV20-1	TRBJ1-3	TGCAGTGCTAGGGAACTGATCTCTGGAAACACCATATATTTT	CSARELISGNTIYF
few	TRBD1	TRBV5-1	TRBJ2-3	TGCGCCAGCAGCTGGGGGACAGATCCTAGCACAGATACGCAGTATTTT	CASSWGTDPSTDTQYF